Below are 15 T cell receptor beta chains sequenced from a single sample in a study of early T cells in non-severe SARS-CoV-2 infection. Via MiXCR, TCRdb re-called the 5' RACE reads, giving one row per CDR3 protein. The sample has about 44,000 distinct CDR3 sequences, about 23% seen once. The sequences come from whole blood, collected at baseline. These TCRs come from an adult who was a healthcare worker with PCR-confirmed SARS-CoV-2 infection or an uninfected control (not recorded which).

The CDR3: CASSPFLRADTEAFF. CDR3 in DNA: TGTGCCAGCAGCCCCTTTCTTCGGGCGGACACTGAAGCTTTCTTT. V and J are TRBV7-2 and TRBJ1-1; no definite D call. This CDR3 is 15 amino acids long. Deletions cut 5 bases from V and 3 bases from J, with 16 bases between. The germline gives CDR1 SGHTA, CDR2 FQGNSA.

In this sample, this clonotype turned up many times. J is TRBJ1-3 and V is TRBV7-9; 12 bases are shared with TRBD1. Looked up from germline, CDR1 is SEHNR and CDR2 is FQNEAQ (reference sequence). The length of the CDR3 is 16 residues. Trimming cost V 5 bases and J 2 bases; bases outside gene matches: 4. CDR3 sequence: CASSERDRGPGNTIYF. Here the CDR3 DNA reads TGTGCCAGCAGCGAGCGGGACAGGGGGCCTGGAAACACCATATATTTT.

In nucleotides, the CDR3 is TGCAGTCCTTTTAGCGGGAAGAACACTGAAGCTTTCTTT. It translates to CSPFSGKNTEAFF. The chain is built from TRBV20-1 and TRBJ1-1, with D uncertain. Trimming took 8 bases from V and 1 from J, leaving 14 bases between them. CDR1 DFQATT and CDR2 SNEGSKA come from the germline V gene (reference sequence). The CDR3 extends over 13 amino acids.

The CDR3 DNA is TGTGCCAGCAGCTTCCAGCAAGAGACCCAGTACTTC. Translation: CASSFQQETQYF. The chain uses TRBV7-9 and TRBJ2-5; no clear D gene. CDR1 is SEHNR, CDR2 FQNEAQ, per germline (reference sequence). V gave up 3 bases and J gave up 2 bases, with 4 bases separating them. CDR3 length: 12 residues. The entire variable domain, with the rest obtained from reference TRBV7-9 and TRBJ2-5, is as follows: DTGVSQNPRHKITKRGQNVTFRCDPISEHNRLYWYRQTLGQGPEFLTYFQNEAQLEKSRLLSDRFSAERPKGSFSTLEIQRTEQGDSAMYLCASSFQQETQYFGPGTRLLVL.

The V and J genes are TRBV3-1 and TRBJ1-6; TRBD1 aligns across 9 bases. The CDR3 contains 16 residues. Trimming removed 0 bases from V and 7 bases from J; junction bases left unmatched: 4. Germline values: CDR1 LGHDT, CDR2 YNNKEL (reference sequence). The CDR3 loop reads CASSQDHRGQNSPLHF. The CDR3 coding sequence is TGTGCCAGCAGCCAAGACCACAGGGGGCAAAATTCACCCCTCCACTTT.

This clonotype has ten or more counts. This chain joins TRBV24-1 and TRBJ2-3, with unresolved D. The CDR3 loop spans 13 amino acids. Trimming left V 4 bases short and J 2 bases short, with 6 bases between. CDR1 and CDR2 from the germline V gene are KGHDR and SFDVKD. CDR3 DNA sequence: TGTGCCACCAGTGACCGCACCACAGATACGCAGTATTTT. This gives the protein CATSDRTTDTQYF.

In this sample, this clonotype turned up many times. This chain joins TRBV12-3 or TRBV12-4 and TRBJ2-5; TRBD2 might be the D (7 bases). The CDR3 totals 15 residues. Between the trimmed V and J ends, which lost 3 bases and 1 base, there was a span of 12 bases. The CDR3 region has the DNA TGTGCCAGCAGTTTCACGGGGGGCCGCCAAGAGACCCAGTACTTC. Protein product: CASSFTGGRQETQYF.

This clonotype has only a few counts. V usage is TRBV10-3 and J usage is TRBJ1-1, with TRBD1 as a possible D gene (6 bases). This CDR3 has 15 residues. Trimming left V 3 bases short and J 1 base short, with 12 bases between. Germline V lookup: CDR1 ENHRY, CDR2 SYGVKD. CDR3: CAISDYRDPNTEAFF. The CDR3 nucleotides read TGTGCCATCAGTGACTACAGGGACCCGAACACTGAAGCTTTCTTT.

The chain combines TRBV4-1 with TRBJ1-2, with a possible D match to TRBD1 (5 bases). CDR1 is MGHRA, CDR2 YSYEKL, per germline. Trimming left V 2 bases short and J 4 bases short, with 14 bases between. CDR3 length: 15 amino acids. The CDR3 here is CASSQQGELLYGYTF. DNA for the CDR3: TGCGCCAGCAGCCAACAGGGAGAACTTCTCTATGGCTACACCTTC.

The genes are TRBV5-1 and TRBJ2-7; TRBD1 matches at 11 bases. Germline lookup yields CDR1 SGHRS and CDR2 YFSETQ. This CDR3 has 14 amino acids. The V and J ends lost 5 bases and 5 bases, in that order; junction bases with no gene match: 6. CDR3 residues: CASSIGTGGNEQYF. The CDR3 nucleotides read TGCGCCAGCAGTATCGGGACAGGGGGAAACGAGCAGTACTTC.

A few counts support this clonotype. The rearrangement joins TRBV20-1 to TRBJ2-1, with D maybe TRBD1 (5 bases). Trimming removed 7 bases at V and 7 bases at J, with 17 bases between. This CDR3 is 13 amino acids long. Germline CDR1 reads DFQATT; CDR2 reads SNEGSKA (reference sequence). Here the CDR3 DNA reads TGCAGTGTGAGGACACCGATCCAGAATGAGCAGTTCTTC. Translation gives CSVRTPIQNEQFF.

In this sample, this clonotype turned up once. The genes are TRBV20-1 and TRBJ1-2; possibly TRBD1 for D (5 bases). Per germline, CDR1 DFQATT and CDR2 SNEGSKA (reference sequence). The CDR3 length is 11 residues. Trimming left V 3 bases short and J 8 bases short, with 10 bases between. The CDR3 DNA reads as TGCAGTGCTAGTCCAGGGCGCGGCTACACCTTC. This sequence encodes CSASPGRGYTF.

Written as DNA, the CDR3 is TGTGCCAGCAGCGTATGGCTACAGGGAGGCACCGGGGAGCTGTTTTTT. Translating it yields CASSVWLQGGTGELFF. The chain combines TRBV9 with TRBJ2-2; D may correspond to TRBD1 or TRBD2 (6 bases each). The V end was cut by 1 base, the J end by 4 bases, with 14 bases between. CDR1 SGDLS and CDR2 YYNGEE come from the germline V gene. CDR3 length: 16 residues. Drawing the rest from reference TRBV9 and TRBJ2-2, the complete variable domain is DSGVTQTPKHLITATGQRVTLRCSPRSGDLSVYWYQQSLDQGLQFLIQYYNGEERAKGNILERFSAQQFPDLHSELNLSSLELGDSALYFCASSVWLQGGTGELFFGEGSRLTVL.

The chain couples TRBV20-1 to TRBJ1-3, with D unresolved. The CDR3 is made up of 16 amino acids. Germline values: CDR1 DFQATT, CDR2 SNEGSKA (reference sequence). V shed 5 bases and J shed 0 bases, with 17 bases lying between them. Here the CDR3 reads CSAAPGHTDSGNTIYF. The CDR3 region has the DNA TGCAGTGCTGCCCCCGGGCACACCGACTCTGGAAACACCATATATTTT.

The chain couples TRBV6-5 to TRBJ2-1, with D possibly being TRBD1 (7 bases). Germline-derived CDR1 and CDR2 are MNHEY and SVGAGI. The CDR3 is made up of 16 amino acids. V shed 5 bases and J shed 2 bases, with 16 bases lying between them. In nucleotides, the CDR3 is TGTGCCAGCAGTGGACGGGGGACAGAAACCTACAATGAGCAGTTCTTC. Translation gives CASSGRGTETYNEQFF.